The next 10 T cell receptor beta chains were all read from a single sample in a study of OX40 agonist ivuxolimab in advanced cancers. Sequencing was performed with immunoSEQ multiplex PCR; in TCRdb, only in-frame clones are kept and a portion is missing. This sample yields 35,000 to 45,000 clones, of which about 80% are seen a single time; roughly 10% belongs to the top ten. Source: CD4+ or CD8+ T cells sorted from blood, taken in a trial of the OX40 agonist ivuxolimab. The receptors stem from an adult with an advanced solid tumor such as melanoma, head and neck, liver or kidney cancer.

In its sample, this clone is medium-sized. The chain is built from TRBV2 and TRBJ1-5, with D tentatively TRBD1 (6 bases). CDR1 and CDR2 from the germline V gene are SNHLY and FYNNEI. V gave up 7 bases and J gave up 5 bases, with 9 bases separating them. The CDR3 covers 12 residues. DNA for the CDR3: TGTGCCAGCACGGCAGGGGATCAGCCCCAGCATTTT. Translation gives CASTAGDQPQHF.

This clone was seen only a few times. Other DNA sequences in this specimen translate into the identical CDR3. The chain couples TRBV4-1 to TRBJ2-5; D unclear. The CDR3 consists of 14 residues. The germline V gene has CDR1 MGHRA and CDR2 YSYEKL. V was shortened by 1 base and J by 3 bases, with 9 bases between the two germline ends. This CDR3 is CASSQGPLEETQYF. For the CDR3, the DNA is TGCGCCAGCAGCCAAGGACCCCTGGAAGAGACCCAGTACTTC.

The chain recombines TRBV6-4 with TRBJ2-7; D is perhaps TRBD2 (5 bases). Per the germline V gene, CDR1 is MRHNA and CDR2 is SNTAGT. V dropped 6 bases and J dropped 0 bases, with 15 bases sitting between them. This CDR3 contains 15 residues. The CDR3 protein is CASSHGLNSSYEQYF. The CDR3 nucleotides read TGTGCCAGCAGCCACGGACTCAATAGCTCCTACGAGCAGTACTTC.

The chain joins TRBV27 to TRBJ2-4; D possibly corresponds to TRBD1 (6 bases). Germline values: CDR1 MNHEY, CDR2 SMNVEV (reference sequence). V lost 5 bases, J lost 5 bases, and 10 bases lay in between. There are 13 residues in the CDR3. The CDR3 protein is CASSRTVQNIQYF. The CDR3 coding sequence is TGTGCCAGCAGTCGGACAGTCCAAAACATTCAGTACTTC.

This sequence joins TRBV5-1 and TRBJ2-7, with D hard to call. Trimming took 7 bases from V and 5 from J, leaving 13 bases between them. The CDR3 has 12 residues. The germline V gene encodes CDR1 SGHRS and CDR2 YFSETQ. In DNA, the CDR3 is TGCGCCAGCCCCCTCCCCGGGCACGAGCAGTACTTC. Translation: CASPLPGHEQYF.

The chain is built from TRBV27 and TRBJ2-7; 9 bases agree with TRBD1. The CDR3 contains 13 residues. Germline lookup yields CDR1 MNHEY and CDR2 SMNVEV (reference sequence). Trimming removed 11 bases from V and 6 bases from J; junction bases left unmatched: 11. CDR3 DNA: TGTGCCTCCTGGGGGACAGGGCGGAGCGAGCAGTACTTC. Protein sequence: CASWGTGRSEQYF.

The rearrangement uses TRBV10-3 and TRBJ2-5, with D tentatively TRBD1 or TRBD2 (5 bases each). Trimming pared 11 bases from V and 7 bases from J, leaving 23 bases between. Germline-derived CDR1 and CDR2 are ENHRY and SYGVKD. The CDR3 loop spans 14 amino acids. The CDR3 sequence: CASGRGGGARTQYF. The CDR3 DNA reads TGTGCCTCTGGGAGAGGTGGTGGGGCCAGGACCCAGTACTTC.

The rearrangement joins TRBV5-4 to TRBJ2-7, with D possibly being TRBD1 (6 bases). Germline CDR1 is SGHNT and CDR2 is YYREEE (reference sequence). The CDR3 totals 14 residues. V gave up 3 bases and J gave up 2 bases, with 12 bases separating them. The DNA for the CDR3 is TGTGCCAGCAGCTGGGGGCCAACAGCCTACGAGCAGTACTTC. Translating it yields CASSWGPTAYEQYF.

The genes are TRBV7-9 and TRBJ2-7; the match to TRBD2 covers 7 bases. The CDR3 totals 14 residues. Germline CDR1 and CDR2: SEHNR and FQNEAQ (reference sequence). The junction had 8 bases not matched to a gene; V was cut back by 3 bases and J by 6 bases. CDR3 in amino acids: CASSFGEGRGEQYF. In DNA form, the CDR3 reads TGTGCCAGCAGCTTCGGGGAGGGGCGAGGCGAGCAGTACTTC.

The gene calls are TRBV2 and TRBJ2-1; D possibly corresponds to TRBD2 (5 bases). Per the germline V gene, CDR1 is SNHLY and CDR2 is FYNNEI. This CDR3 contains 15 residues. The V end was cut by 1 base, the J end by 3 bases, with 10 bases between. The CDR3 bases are TGTGCCAGCAGTGAAGGGGCAGGACTCTACAATGAGCAGTTCTTC. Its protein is CASSEGAGLYNEQFF. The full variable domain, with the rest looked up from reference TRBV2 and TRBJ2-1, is EPEVTQTPSHQVTQMGQEVILRCVPISNHLYFYWYRQILGQKVEFLVSFYNNEISEKSEIFDDQFSVERPDGSNFTLKIRSTKLEDSAMYFCASSEGAGLYNEQFFGPGTRLTVL.